This T cell receptor beta chain is from a study of T-cell reconstitution after alpha-beta-depleted transplantation in children. Study conclusions and caveats: High day-60 TCRbeta diversity in some patients came from surviving recipient T cells and thymic progenitors. Once a year had passed after transplant, T-cell counts and diversity came mostly from newly produced T cells. The origin of alpha-beta T cells about two months after transplant was reportedly several hundred expanded graft clones.

Trimming shortened V by 4 bases and J by 4 bases, and 12 bases separated the two germline ends. The CDR3 consists of 14 residues. Germline V gives CDR1 MGHRA, CDR2 YSYEKL. Comment on this clonotype: Its antigen is as yet unknown.

A TCRbeta library incorporating unique molecular identifiers was prepared. TCRdb reprocessed the PCR reads via MiXCR and lists one record per CDR3 protein. The table records 250,000 to 400,000 distinct CDR3 sequences, approximately 20% of them present only once. The source is a male patient under 18 who had a stem cell transplant for acute lymphoblastic leukemia, so the T cells may come from the graft donor. The V gene is TRBV4-1, the J gene TRBJ2-3; TRBD2 might be the D (5 bases). This specimen was PBMCs, mostly from graft donor cells, taken 180 days after TCRalphabeta/CD19-depleted stem cell transplant. CDR3 nucleotide sequence: TGCGCCAGCAGCCCCTGGGAGACCTCAGATACGCAGTATTTT. It yields the protein CASSPWETSDTQYF.